The entry below describes one T cell receptor (beta chain). The data originate from a study of blood T cell repertoires in COVID-19. On the study more broadly: Samples came from the United States, Italy and Spain, spanning acute and convalescent COVID-19. PBMCs, B-cell-depleted T cells, or T cells provided the cDNA or gDNA that made up the material.

Assay used: immunoSEQ multiplex PCR; TCRdb lists only in-frame clones, some missing. The sample shows roughly 150,000 clones, around 82% of them seen only once. The CDR3 extends over 17 amino acids. V shed 5 bases and J shed 0 bases, with 17 bases lying between them. Looked up from germline, CDR1 is SGHTA and CDR2 is FQGNSA. V gene TRBV7-2 combines with J gene TRBJ1-3, with D perhaps matching TRBD1 (5 bases). This clonotype was sampled from an elderly woman with active or convalescent COVID-19. Sample: peripheral blood. The CDR3 region is CASSTFGGFYSGNTIYF. CDR3 sequence (DNA): TGTGCCAGCAGCACCTTTGGGGGGTTCTACTCTGGAAACACCATATATTTT.